This entry lists 16 T cell receptor beta chains sequenced from one sample in a study of blood T cell repertoires in COVID-19. Libraries were prepared by immunoSEQ multiplex PCR; TCRdb keeps only in-frame clonotypes and omits some of them. The sample consists of 25,000 to 30,000 clones, around nine tenths of them appearing once. The sample consisted of peripheral blood. The receptors stem from a human donor in a cohort sampled during active COVID-19.

The gene calls are TRBV4-1 and TRBJ2-1; 10 bases line up with TRBD2. The V and J ends lost 2 bases and 8 bases, in that order; junction bases with no gene match: 9. CDR3 length: 16 residues. Germline CDR1 reads MGHRA; CDR2 reads YSYEKL. As DNA, the CDR3 is TGCGCCAGCAGCCAAAGGGTGGGACTAGCGTTTGATGAGCAGTTCTTC. Amino acids: CASSQRVGLAFDEQFF.

The CDR3 loop reads CASSLGASGGVAPRETQYF. The DNA for the CDR3 is TGTGCCAGCAGCTTAGGAGCTAGCGGGGGGGTAGCCCCCAGGGAGACCCAGTACTTC. This chain joins TRBV7-6 and TRBJ2-5, with 12 bases aligning to TRBD2. V lost 1 base to trimming and J lost 5 bases; unmatched junction nucleotides: 14. Germline V gene data show CDR1 as SGHVS and CDR2 as FNYEAQ. The length of the CDR3 is 19 residues.

The rearrangement links TRBV5-5 to TRBJ1-1, with TRBD1 as a possible D gene (6 bases). V was cut by 4 bases and J by 1 base, with 11 bases left in between. The CDR3 contains 14 residues. Per germline, CDR1 SGHKS and CDR2 YYEKEE (reference sequence). The CDR3: CASSPGQKNTEAFF. For the CDR3, the DNA is TGTGCCAGCAGCCCCGGACAGAAGAACACTGAAGCTTTCTTT.

The table lists this clone with a count of one. CDR3 loop: CASRKRTGDPNTEAFF. DNA of the CDR3: TGCGCCAGCAGGAAAAGGACAGGGGACCCCAACACTGAAGCTTTCTTT. The chain links TRBV5-1 to TRBJ1-1; 9 bases are shared with TRBD1. Germline loops: CDR1 SGHRS, CDR2 YFSETQ. This CDR3 comprises 16 residues. V shed 5 bases and J 2 bases; nucleotides not matched to a gene: 10.

This clone appeared a single time. The chain joins TRBV9 to TRBJ2-3, with a possible D match to TRBD2 (6 bases). The V end lost 1 base, the J end lost 1 base, and 19 bases lay between the germline ends. In germline, CDR1 is SGDLS, CDR2 YYNGEE. There are 18 residues in the CDR3. CDR3 region: CASSVNGRKKSGTDTQYF. In DNA, the CDR3 is TGTGCCAGCAGCGTAAATGGGAGGAAAAAATCTGGCACAGATACGCAGTATTTT.

This clone was found once. The V gene is TRBV28, the J gene TRBJ2-2; 9 nucleotides line up with TRBD1. V was pared by 5 bases and J by 1 base, with 8 bases of the junction left unmatched. The CDR3 totals 17 residues. Germline CDR1 and CDR2: MDHEN and SYDVKM. CDR3: CASSLNRDRENTGELFF. The DNA of the CDR3 is TGTGCCAGCAGTCTCAACCGGGACAGGGAGAACACCGGGGAGCTGTTTTTT.

The gene calls are TRBV29-1 and TRBJ2-3, with no clear D. The V gene's germline CDR1 is SQVTM and CDR2 ANQGSEA. This CDR3 has 13 amino acids. Trimming took 2 bases from V and 4 from J, leaving 10 bases between them. The CDR3 DNA follows: TGCAGCGTTGAATTAGGAGTTGCAGATACGCAGTATTTT. Amino acid sequence: CSVELGVADTQYF.

The J gene is TRBJ2-1, the V gene TRBV5-1; 9 bases fit TRBD2. The CDR3 contains 16 residues. Germline-derived CDR1 and CDR2 are SGHRS and YFSETQ. The V gene end was trimmed by 2 bases and the J gene end by 5 bases; junction bases not matched to a gene: 8. CDR3 nucleotide sequence: TGCGCCAGCAGCTTCGGATTGCGGGGGGGCCACAATGAGCAGTTCTTC. Protein: CASSFGLRGGHNEQFF.

This clone showed up just a few times. The rearrangement uses TRBV5-1 and TRBJ1-2, with 7 nucleotides matching TRBD1. Germline V gene data show CDR1 as SGHRS and CDR2 as YFSETQ. The CDR3 is made up of 14 amino acids. Trimming at V came to 3 bases and at J to 2 bases, leaving 4 bases not matched to a gene. The CDR3 DNA follows: TGCGCCAGCAGCTCCACGACAGGGAACTATGGCTACACCTTC. Encoded protein: CASSSTTGNYGYTF.

The rearrangement joins TRBV4-3 to TRBJ2-7; D unclear. The CDR3 runs to 15 residues. The ends were cut back, 0 bases at V and 5 bases at J, with 14 bases in the middle. CDR1 and CDR2 from the germline V gene are LGHNA and YSLEER. In DNA form, the CDR3 reads TGCGCCAGCAGCCAAGACTCCTACCCACGGGACGAGCAGTACTTC. It is translated as CASSQDSYPRDEQYF.

The rearrangement joins TRBV7-3 to TRBJ2-3; the match to TRBD2 covers 11 bases. With V trimmed by 4 bases and J by 6 bases, 3 bases remained unmatched. CDR3 length: 14 residues. Germline lookup yields CDR1 SGHTA and CDR2 FQGTGA. The chain's CDR3 is CASSSSGGTDTQYF. CDR3 nucleotide sequence: TGTGCCAGCAGCTCTAGCGGGGGGACTGATACGCAGTATTTT.

This clone has just a few counts. The chain couples TRBV7-3 to TRBJ2-7, with TRBD1 identical over 7 bases. V trimming: 5 bases; J trimming: 5 bases; junction bases outside the gene matches: 12. The CDR3 contains 15 residues. From germline, CDR1 is SGHTA and CDR2 FQGTGA. CDR3 region: CASSRNGQVLNEQYF. In DNA form, the CDR3 reads TGTGCCAGCAGCCGGAACGGACAGGTCTTGAACGAGCAGTACTTC. Variable domain in full (rest from reference TRBV7-3 and TRBJ2-7): GAGVSQTPSNKVTEKGKYVELRCDPISGHTALYWYRQSLGQGPEFLIYFQGTGAADDSGLPNDRFFAVRPEGSVSTLKIQRTERGDSAVYLCASSRNGQVLNEQYFGPGTRLTVT.

The chain carries TRBV5-1 and TRBJ2-6; weak D call: TRBD2 (7 bases). This CDR3 region has 16 residues. V was shortened by 4 bases and J by 3 bases, with 14 bases between the two germline ends. CDR1 and CDR2 from the germline V gene are SGHRS and YFSETQ. The DNA for the CDR3 is TGCGCCAGCAGCCGTGGCGGGGGCAGTGGGGCCAACGTCCTGACTTTC. It encodes CASSRGGGSGANVLTF.

This chain uses TRBV27 with TRBJ1-6; D not certain. V was clipped by 3 bases and J by 5 bases, with 11 bases between them. The CDR3 spans 15 residues. Germline V CDR1 and CDR2: MNHEY, SMNVEV (reference sequence). The CDR3 protein is CASSLATNNNSPLHF. CDR3 coding DNA: TGTGCCAGCAGTTTGGCGACAAATAATAATTCACCCCTCCACTTT.

Regarding this clone: The germline gene is not matched at one end of the junction; a read error may be the cause. The rearrangement links TRBV7-6 to TRBJ2-5; 11 bases agree with TRBD2. The germline gives CDR1 SGHVS, CDR2 FNYEAQ. This CDR3 contains 17 residues. The CDR3 coding sequence is TGTGCCAGCAGCTTAGGGCCTAGCGGGGGGCAACAAGAGACCCAATACTTC. Translated: CASSLGPSGGQQETQYF.

This chain connects TRBV29-1 to TRBJ2-7; 8 nucleotides align to TRBD1. The CDR3 consists of 12 residues. Unmatched junction bases numbered 7, after V lost 6 bases and J lost 6 bases. CDR1 and CDR2 from the germline V gene are SQVTM and ANQGSEA. Here the CDR3 reads CSVEGQAGEQYF. In DNA form, the CDR3 reads TGCAGCGTCGAGGGACAGGCGGGCGAGCAGTACTTC.